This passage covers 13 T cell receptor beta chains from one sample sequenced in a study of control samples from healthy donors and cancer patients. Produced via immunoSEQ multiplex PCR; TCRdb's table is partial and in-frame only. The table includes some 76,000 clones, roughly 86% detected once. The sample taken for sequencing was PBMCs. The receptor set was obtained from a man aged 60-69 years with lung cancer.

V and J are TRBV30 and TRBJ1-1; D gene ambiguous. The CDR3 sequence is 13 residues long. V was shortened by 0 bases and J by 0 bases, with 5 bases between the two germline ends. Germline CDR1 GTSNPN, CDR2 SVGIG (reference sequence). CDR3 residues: CAWSVEMNTEAFF. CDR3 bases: TGTGCCTGGAGTGTGGAGATGAACACTGAAGCTTTCTTT.

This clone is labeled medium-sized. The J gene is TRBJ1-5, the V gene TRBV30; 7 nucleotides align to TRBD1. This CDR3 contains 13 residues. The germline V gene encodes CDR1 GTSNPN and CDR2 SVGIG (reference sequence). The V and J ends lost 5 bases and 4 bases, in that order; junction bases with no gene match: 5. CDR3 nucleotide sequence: TGTGCCTGGCGGGGACAGAGAAATCAGCCCCAGCATTTT. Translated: CAWRGQRNQPQHF. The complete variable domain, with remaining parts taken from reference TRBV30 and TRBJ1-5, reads SQTIHQWPATLVQPVGSPLSLECTVEGTSNPNLYWYRQAAGRGLQLLFYSVGIGQISSEVPQNLSASRPQDRQFILSSKKLLLSDSGFYLCAWRGQRNQPQHFGDGTRLSIL.

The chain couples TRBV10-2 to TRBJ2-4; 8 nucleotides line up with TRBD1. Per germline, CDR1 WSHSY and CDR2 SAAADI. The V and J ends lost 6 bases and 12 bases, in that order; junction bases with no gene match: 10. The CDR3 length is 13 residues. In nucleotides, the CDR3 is TGCGCCAGCAGCCCGGGACAGGTCGTGGGTCAGTACTTC. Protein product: CASSPGQVVGQYF.

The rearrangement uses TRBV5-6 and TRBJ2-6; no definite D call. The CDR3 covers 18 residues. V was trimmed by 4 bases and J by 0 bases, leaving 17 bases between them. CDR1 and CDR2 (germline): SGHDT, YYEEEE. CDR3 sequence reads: CASSRIWTESSGANVLTF. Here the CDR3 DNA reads TGTGCCAGCAGCCGAATTTGGACGGAGAGCTCTGGGGCCAACGTCCTGACTTTC.

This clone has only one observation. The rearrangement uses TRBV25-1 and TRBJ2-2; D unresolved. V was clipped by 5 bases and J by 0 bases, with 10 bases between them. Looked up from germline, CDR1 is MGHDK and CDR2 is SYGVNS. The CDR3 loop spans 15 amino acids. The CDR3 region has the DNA TGTGCCAGCAGTCTTTGGGCAACGAACACCGGGGAGCTGTTTTTT. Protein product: CASSLWATNTGELFF.

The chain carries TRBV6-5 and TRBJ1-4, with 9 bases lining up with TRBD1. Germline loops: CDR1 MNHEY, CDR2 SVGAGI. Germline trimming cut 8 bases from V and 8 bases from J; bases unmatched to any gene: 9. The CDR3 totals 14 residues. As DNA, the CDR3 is TGTGCCAGCGGACAGGGGTCTTCGTGGGAAAAACTGTTTTTT. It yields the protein CASGQGSSWEKLFF.

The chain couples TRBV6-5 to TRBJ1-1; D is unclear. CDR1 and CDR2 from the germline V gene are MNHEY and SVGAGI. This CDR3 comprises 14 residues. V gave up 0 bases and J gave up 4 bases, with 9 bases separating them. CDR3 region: CASSYSEGGTEAFF. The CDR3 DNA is TGTGCCAGCAGTTACTCAGAAGGAGGCACTGAAGCTTTCTTT.

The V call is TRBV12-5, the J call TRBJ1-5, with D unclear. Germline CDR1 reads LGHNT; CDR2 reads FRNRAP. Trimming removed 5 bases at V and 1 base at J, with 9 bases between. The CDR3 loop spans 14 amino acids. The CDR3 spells CASGPPTSNQPQHF. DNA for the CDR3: TGTGCTAGTGGTCCCCCGACCAGCAATCAGCCCCAGCATTTT.

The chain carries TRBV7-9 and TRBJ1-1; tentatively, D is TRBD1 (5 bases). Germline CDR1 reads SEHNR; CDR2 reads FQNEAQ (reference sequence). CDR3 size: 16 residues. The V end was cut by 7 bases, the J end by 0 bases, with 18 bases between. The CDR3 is CASTFQRGSLNTEAFF. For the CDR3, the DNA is TGTGCCAGCACCTTTCAGCGGGGCAGCCTGAACACTGAAGCTTTCTTT.

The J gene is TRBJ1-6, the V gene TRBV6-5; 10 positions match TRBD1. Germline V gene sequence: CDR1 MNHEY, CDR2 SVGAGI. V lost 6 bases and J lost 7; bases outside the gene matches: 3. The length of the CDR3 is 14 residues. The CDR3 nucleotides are TGTGCCAGCAGACTGACAGGGGGCAATTCACCCCTCCACTTT. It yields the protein CASRLTGGNSPLHF.

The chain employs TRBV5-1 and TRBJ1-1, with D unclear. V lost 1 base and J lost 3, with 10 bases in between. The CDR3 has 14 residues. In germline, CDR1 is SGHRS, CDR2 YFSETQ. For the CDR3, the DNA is TGCGCCAGCAGCTTGCAAAGTACCGACACTGAAGCTTTCTTT. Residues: CASSLQSTDTEAFF.

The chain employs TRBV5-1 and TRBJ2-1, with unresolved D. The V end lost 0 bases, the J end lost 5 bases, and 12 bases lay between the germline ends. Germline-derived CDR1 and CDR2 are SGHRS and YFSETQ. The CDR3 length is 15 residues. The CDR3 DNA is TGCGCCAGCAGCTTGGCTCCAGGCGCCAACAATGAGCAGTTCTTC. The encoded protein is CASSLAPGANNEQFF.

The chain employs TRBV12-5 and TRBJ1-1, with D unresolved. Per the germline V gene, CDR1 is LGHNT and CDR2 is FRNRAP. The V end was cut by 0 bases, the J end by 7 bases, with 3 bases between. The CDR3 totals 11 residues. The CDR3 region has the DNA TGTGCTAGTGGTTTGGTAGATGAAGCTTTCTTT. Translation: CASGLVDEAFF. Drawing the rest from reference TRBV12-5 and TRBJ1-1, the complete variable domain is DARVTQTPRHKVTEMGQEVTMRCQPILGHNTVFWYRQTMMQGLELLAYFRNRAPLDDSGMPKDRFSAEMPDATLATLKIQPSEPRDSAVYFCASGLVDEAFFGQGTRLTVV.